This TCR beta chain was identified in a study of regulatory T cells in long-lasting Graves disease. Whole-study context: The definition of persistent Graves' disease was over 5 years of antithyroid drugs with positive TSH receptor antibodies.

The V segment lost 5 bases and the J segment 5 bases; nucleotides outside the gene matches: 6. The CDR3 covers 14 residues. Germline lookup yields CDR1 KGHDR and CDR2 SFDVKD. Described time point: persistent/refractory GD, antithyroid drugs over 5 years with positive TRAb. RNA from PBMCs was the source of the TCR library. Patients of an endocrinology department in Xi'an, China, were included. Findings and caveats of the study: The TCR repertoire of persistent Graves' patients was less diverse than that of newly diagnosed ones. Preferential use of TRBV28, TRBJ1-2 and TRBJ2-5 was seen in persistent disease.

This clonotype was recorded many times. Its antigen is as yet unknown. In building TCR beta libraries, iRepertoire HTBI primers were used together with Arm-PCR of CDR3 regions. Via MiXCR, TCRdb re-called the multiplex PCR reads, giving one row per CDR3 protein. The sample lists a few hundred thousand distinct CDR3 sequences, about 23% seen once, with 25% to 30% in the top ten. This rearrangement joins TRBV24-1 to TRBJ2-5; 8 bases match TRBD1. This clonotype originated in a woman in her thirties or forties with Graves disease. This specimen was peripheral blood mononuclear cells (PBMCs), taken when the disease was refractory, from a patient treated with antithyroid drugs. CDR3 coding DNA: TGTGCCACCAGTGGATCAGGGGGCGAGGAGACCCAGTACTTC. This gives the protein CATSGSGGEETQYF.